The rows below give T cell receptor beta chains drawn from one sample of a study of shared clonotypes between healthy human individuals. Clones were read by immunoSEQ multiplex PCR, and TCRdb kept only the in-frame ones, dropping some. The table has 300,000 to 350,000 clones, more than 60% seen once. The material sequenced was memory CD4+ T cells sorted from blood. All receptors come from a man aged 30-40 years in good health. Each CDR3 is given with its conserved first and last residue. The order of the fields is clone size, D gene, V gene, J gene, CDR3 DNA, CDR3 protein. A D gene is named only where the DNA matches it firmly. Expanded clones are given a class, and other clones once, few, many or no size at all.

clone size: -
D gene: -
V gene: TRBV5-1
J gene: TRBJ2-3
CDR3 DNA: TGCGCCAGCAGCTTGTTTCAGGGTCCTAGCACAGATACGCAGTATTTT
CDR3 protein: CASSLFQGPSTDTQYF

clone size: -
D gene: -
V gene: TRBV29-1
J gene: TRBJ2-7
CDR3 DNA: TGCAGCGTTAGACAGGGAGGGGGCTACGAGCAGTACTTC
CDR3 protein: CSVRQGGGYEQYF

clone size: once
D gene: -
V gene: TRBV18
J gene: TRBJ2-1
CDR3 DNA: TGTGCCAGCTCACCAGCGAGCTCGGGTGAGCAGTTCTTC
CDR3 protein: CASSPASSGEQFF

clone size: -
D gene: TRBD2
V gene: TRBV10-1
J gene: TRBJ2-1
CDR3 DNA: TGCGCCAGCAGTGAACTAGCGGGAAGGAATGAGCAGTTCTTC
CDR3 protein: CASSELAGRNEQFF

clone size: -
D gene: TRBD2
V gene: TRBV18
J gene: TRBJ2-1
CDR3 DNA: TGTGCCAGCTCACCACCGTTGGGTAGCGGGACCTACAATGAGCAGTTCTTC
CDR3 protein: CASSPPLGSGTYNEQFF

clone size: -
D gene: TRBD2
V gene: TRBV5-1
J gene: TRBJ2-2
CDR3 DNA: TGCGCCAGCAGCCTGTCTAGCGGGAGGGGTTCCGGGGAGCTGTTTTTT
CDR3 protein: CASSLSSGRGSGELFF

clone size: -
D gene: -
V gene: TRBV18
J gene: TRBJ1-2
CDR3 DNA: TGTGCCAGCTCACCAATGTCAGCCGGACTCGTTAACTATGGCTACACCTTC
CDR3 protein: CASSPMSAGLVNYGYTF

clone size: -
D gene: -
V gene: TRBV21-1
J gene: TRBJ1-1
CDR3 DNA: TGTGCCAGCAGCGACCGGGACAGGGGGGCACTAGGGAACACTGAAGCTTTCTTT
CDR3 protein: CASSDRDRGALGNTEAFF

clone size: once
D gene: -
V gene: TRBV6-1
J gene: TRBJ2-4
CDR3 DNA: TGTGCCAGCAGTGCCCGGCCCTTGGACACCTTGGCTCAGTACTTC
CDR3 protein: CASSARPLDTLAQYF

clone size: few
D gene: -
V gene: TRBV9
J gene: TRBJ2-7
CDR3 DNA: TGTGCCAGCAGCGTAGGAGGGCTCGAGGAGCAGTACTTC
CDR3 protein: CASSVGGLEEQYF

clone size: -
D gene: -
V gene: TRBV9
J gene: TRBJ1-3
CDR3 DNA: TGTGCCAGCAGCGTAGCAAGCTCTGGAAACACCATATATTTT
CDR3 protein: CASSVASSGNTIYF

clone size: -
D gene: -
V gene: TRBV19
J gene: TRBJ1-2
CDR3 DNA: TGTGCCAGTAGTATAGCGGGCAGGGGCCCTAACTATGGCTACACCTTC
CDR3 protein: CASSIAGRGPNYGYTF

clone size: -
D gene: -
V gene: TRBV29-1
J gene: TRBJ1-3
CDR3 DNA: TGCAGCGTGGGGGGTGGAAACACCATATATTTT
CDR3 protein: CSVGGGNTIYF

clone size: -
D gene: -
V gene: TRBV19
J gene: TRBJ2-5
CDR3 DNA: TGTGCCAGTAGTAGGCCAGCCCAAGAGACCCAGTACTTC
CDR3 protein: CASSRPAQETQYF

clone size: many
D gene: -
V gene: TRBV5-1
J gene: TRBJ1-1
CDR3 DNA: TGCGCCAGCAGCCCGGGGGGGGCGAGGGCTGAAGCTTTCTTT
CDR3 protein: CASSPGGARAEAFF

clone size: -
D gene: -
V gene: TRBV10-2
J gene: TRBJ1-1
CDR3 DNA: TGCGCCAGCAGTGACAGGGGTGTCACTGAAGCTTTCTTT
CDR3 protein: CASSDRGVTEAFF

clone size: -
D gene: -
V gene: TRBV11-2
J gene: TRBJ1-5
CDR3 DNA: TGTGCCAGCAGCTTAGGCATAGGGGGCAATCAGCCCCAGCATTTT
CDR3 protein: CASSLGIGGNQPQHF

clone size: -
D gene: -
V gene: TRBV2
J gene: TRBJ1-5
CDR3 DNA: TGTGCCAGCAATCCGAGCCCCGGATCGAAACCCCAGCATTTT
CDR3 protein: CASNPSPGSKPQHF

clone size: once
D gene: TRBD2
V gene: TRBV5-1
J gene: TRBJ2-1
CDR3 DNA: TGCGCCAGCAGCTTGAGAGGCCTAGCGGTTAATGAGCAGTTCTTC
CDR3 protein: CASSLRGLAVNEQFF

clone size: -
D gene: TRBD2
V gene: TRBV19
J gene: TRBJ2-5
CDR3 DNA: TGTGCCAGTACCTCCGGGACTAGCGGGAGTTTGACCCAGTACTTC
CDR3 protein: CASTSGTSGSLTQYF

clone size: -
D gene: -
V gene: TRBV7-2
J gene: TRBJ2-7
CDR3 DNA: TGTGCCAGCAGCTTAGACAGGGGAGGCGAGCAGTACTTC
CDR3 protein: CASSLDRGGEQYF

clone size: -
D gene: -
V gene: TRBV5-5
J gene: TRBJ2-7
CDR3 DNA: TGTGCCAGCAGCTTGGGACCAAAGCCCTACGAGCAGTACTTC
CDR3 protein: CASSLGPKPYEQYF

clone size: -
D gene: -
V gene: TRBV5-1
J gene: TRBJ1-1
CDR3 DNA: TGCGCCAGCAGTTTCATGGGGGCTGCACCTGAAGCTTTCTTT
CDR3 protein: CASSFMGAAPEAFF

clone size: -
D gene: -
V gene: TRBV11-2
J gene: TRBJ2-5
CDR3 DNA: TGTGCCAGCAGCTTATCTCGAGAGACCCAGTACTTC
CDR3 protein: CASSLSRETQYF

clone size: -
D gene: -
V gene: TRBV27
J gene: TRBJ2-7
CDR3 DNA: TGTGCCATCGGGACGGAGCTTTACGAGCAGTACTTC
CDR3 protein: CAIGTELYEQYF

clone size: -
D gene: -
V gene: TRBV18
J gene: TRBJ2-3
CDR3 DNA: TGTGCCAGCTCACCACCGACTTCGGCGGACTACACAGATACGCAGTATTTT
CDR3 protein: CASSPPTSADYTDTQYF

clone size: -
D gene: -
V gene: TRBV28
J gene: TRBJ2-5
CDR3 DNA: TGTGCCAGCAGGGGCACGGGATTCCAAGAGACCCAGTACTTC
CDR3 protein: CASRGTGFQETQYF

clone size: -
D gene: -
V gene: TRBV5-1
J gene: TRBJ1-1
CDR3 DNA: TGCGCCAGCAGCTTGGACACCCCGGGGACTGAAGCTTTCTTT
CDR3 protein: CASSLDTPGTEAFF

clone size: few
D gene: TRBD2
V gene: TRBV5-1
J gene: TRBJ2-7
CDR3 DNA: TGCGCCAGCAGCTTGAAAGGACTAGCGGGAGTAAGCTCCTACGAGCAGTACTTC
CDR3 protein: CASSLKGLAGVSSYEQYF

clone size: -
D gene: -
V gene: TRBV5-1
J gene: TRBJ2-3
CDR3 DNA: TGCGCCAGCAGCTTGGTAGGCGGGGATACGCAGTATTTT
CDR3 protein: CASSLVGGDTQYF

clone size: -
D gene: -
V gene: TRBV7-3
J gene: TRBJ2-1
CDR3 DNA: TGTGCCAGCAGCTTATTGGGCGGGTCCTACAATGAGCAGTTCTTC
CDR3 protein: CASSLLGGSYNEQFF

clone size: -
D gene: -
V gene: TRBV28
J gene: TRBJ1-5
CDR3 DNA: TGTGCCAGCACTTTGGGCTCACAGGGAATTACTCAGCCCCAGCATTTT
CDR3 protein: CASTLGSQGITQPQHF